A selection of T cell receptor beta chains follows, all from one sample in a study of blood T cell repertoires in COVID-19. Generated by immunoSEQ multiplex PCR, the TCRdb table keeps only in-frame clones and is missing some. Here the sample spans approximately 300,000 clones, roughly 91% being singletons. The material sequenced was peripheral blood. These receptors originate from a woman in her 30s with COVID-19, enrolled during active disease. Both conserved end residues are part of each CDR3. The D gene is left open where the match is weak. Where a row states a size, it is once, few, many or the class of an expanded clone; other rows omit it.

TRBJ1-1,TRBV7-9,.,.,TGTGCCAGCAGCTTAGCGTCTGCCGCAGGGGAAGAAGCTTTCTTT,CASSLASAAGEEAFF
TRBJ2-3,TRBV19,.,.,TGTGCCAGTAGAGGCCCAGGGGATCGGACAGATACGCAGTATTTT,CASRGPGDRTDTQYF
TRBJ1-6,TRBV6-6,.,.,TGTGCCACCAGTTGGGACTACGAACTTGGTTCACCCCTCCACTTT,CATSWDYELGSPLHF
TRBJ2-7,TRBV6-2/TRBV6-3,.,TRBD1,TGTGCCAGCAGCCCCGCGTCCAGGGGGATCGACGAGCAGTACTTC,CASSPASRGIDEQYF
TRBJ1-2,TRBV19,.,.,TGTGCCAGTACGTCCAGAGGTAGTAACTATGGCTACACCTTC,CASTSRGSNYGYTF
TRBJ1-3,TRBV9,few,.,TGTGCCAGCAGCTCCCAATTAGCCGGAAACACCATATATTTT,CASSSQLAGNTIYF
TRBJ1-2,TRBV19,.,.,TGTGCCAGTTCCTACCTGGGGGCGCGATGGTATGGCTACACCTTC,CASSYLGARWYGYTF
TRBJ1-2,TRBV7-9,.,.,TGTGCCAGCAGCATTCCAGGGATCGGCTATGGCTACACCTTC,CASSIPGIGYGYTF
TRBJ2-3,TRBV6-4,.,TRBD2,TGTGCCAGCAGTTTAGCGGGGGGGAGCACAGATACGCAGTATTTT,CASSLAGGSTDTQYF
TRBJ1-5,TRBV5-1,.,.,TGCGCCAGGAAGTACCGGGACTATCAGCCCCAGCATTTT,CARKYRDYQPQHF
TRBJ2-2,TRBV28,.,.,TGTGCCAGCAGAACTCCAGCGGATATTAATACCGGGGAGCTGTTTTTT,CASRTPADINTGELFF
TRBJ2-2,TRBV24-1,.,.,TGTGCCACCAGTGATCCAGGGGAAGGTGCCGGGGAGCTGTTTTTT,CATSDPGEGAGELFF
TRBJ1-2,TRBV11-2,.,TRBD1,TGTGCCAGCAGCCCCCGGGACAGGGTCACTAACTATGGCTACACCTTC,CASSPRDRVTNYGYTF
TRBJ2-1,TRBV10-3,.,TRBD1,TGTGCCATCAGCGCGGACAGGGACAATGAGCAGTTCTTC,CAISADRDNEQFF
TRBJ1-5,TRBV19,.,.,TGTGCCAGCTCCCAGGGCAATCAGCCCCAGCATTTT,CASSQGNQPQHF
TRBJ2-4,TRBV18,.,.,TGTGCCAGCTCACCCGAGATTGGGCTAGCCAAAAACATTCAGTACTTC,CASSPEIGLAKNIQYF
TRBJ2-6,TRBV19,.,TRBD1,TGTGCCAGTAGTGTCGCTTCCGGGACAGGGTTCTCTGGGGCCAACGTCCTGACTTTC,CASSVASGTGFSGANVLTF
TRBJ1-2,TRBV30,.,.,TGTGCCTGGAGTGTACGGGTTGGGAACTATGGCTACACCTTC,CAWSVRVGNYGYTF
TRBJ1-4,TRBV5-6,.,.,TGTGCCAGCAGCTTGGCAGGGTATAATGAAAAACTGTTTTTT,CASSLAGYNEKLFF
TRBJ1-4,TRBV5-1,.,.,TGCGCCAGCAGCCTAGCGCAGGGCCTCCGCGGGGATGAAAAACTGTTTTTT,CASSLAQGLRGDEKLFF
TRBJ2-5,TRBV5-1,.,.,TGCGCCAGCAGCTGGACAGACCAAGAGACCCAGTACTTC,CASSWTDQETQYF
TRBJ2-2,TRBV27,.,.,TGTGCCAGCAGTTTATCAATCGGGGGACGGAAGAACACCGGGGAGCTGTTTTTT,CASSLSIGGRKNTGELFF